This TCR beta chain was sequenced during a study of OX40 agonist ivuxolimab in advanced cancers. Study overall: Patients achieving partial responses numbered three: one hepatocellular carcinoma case and two cutaneous melanoma cases.

J was trimmed by 5 bases and V by 0 bases; bases with no gene match: 8. Germline CDR1 is SGDLS and CDR2 is YYNGEE. The CDR3 runs 16 residues. Assay: immunoSEQ multiplex PCR; the TCRdb copy retains only in-frame clones and omits some. The table records about 48,000 clones, 85% to 90% of them present only once. The source is an adult with an advanced solid tumor such as melanoma, head and neck, liver or kidney cancer. The chain uses TRBV9 and TRBJ2-5; 9 bases agree with TRBD1. Sample: CD4+ or CD8+ T cells sorted from blood, taken in a trial of the OX40 agonist ivuxolimab. The CDR3 protein is CASSVEGQGLLETQYF. The CDR3 DNA reads as TGTGCCAGCAGCGTAGAGGGACAGGGACTCCTGGAGACCCAGTACTTC. The variable domain in full, completed from reference TRBV9 and TRBJ2-5, reads DSGVTQTPKHLITATGQRVTLRCSPRSGDLSVYWYQQSLDQGLQFLIQYYNGEERAKGNILERFSAQQFPDLHSELNLSSLELGDSALYFCASSVEGQGLLETQYFGPGTRLLVL.